One and the same sample provided the 8 T cell receptor beta chains below, sequenced in a study of response to subunit inactivated influenza vaccine. TCRdb processed the RT-PCR reads anew with MiXCR; each CDR3 protein has one entry. The sample holds some 640,000 distinct CDR3 sequences, about 15% seen once. Sequences were derived from PBMCs from blood, sampled roughly 15 days before vaccination. The receptors here all came from a man aged 45-60 years who received an inactivated influenza vaccine.

There are many counts of this clonotype. The rearrangement uses TRBV5-1 and TRBJ2-7; 15 nucleotides agree with TRBD2. V lost 2 bases, J lost 5 bases, and 2 bases stayed unmatched. This CDR3 has 15 residues. Germline V CDR1 and CDR2: SGHRS, YFSETQ. CDR3 sequence: CASSFGLAGGHEQYF. The DNA for the CDR3 is TGCGCCAGCAGCTTCGGACTAGCGGGAGGGCACGAGCAGTACTTC.

The rearrangement links TRBV5-1 to TRBJ2-5; D is undetermined. The germline V and J ends were trimmed by 4 bases and 1 base, with 11 bases remaining between them. CDR1 and CDR2 from the germline V gene are SGHRS and YFSETQ. The CDR3 runs 14 residues. CDR3 in amino acids: CASSLPSPQETQYF. The CDR3 nucleotides read TGCGCCAGCAGCCTCCCCAGCCCCCAAGAGACCCAGTACTTC.

This clonotype was detected a few times. The chain has TRBV5-1 and TRBJ2-7; D is possibly TRBD2 (6 bases). V was clipped by 4 bases and J by 4 bases, with 15 bases between them. Germline CDR1 reads SGHRS; CDR2 reads YFSETQ. The CDR3 is made up of 14 amino acids. The CDR3 region has the DNA TGCGCCAGCAGCCTATACCAGCGGGCTTACGAGCAGTACTTC. This translates into CASSLYQRAYEQYF.

This clonotype occurred many times. The chain links TRBV5-1 to TRBJ1-1; D ambiguous. The CDR3 runs 15 residues. Germline CDR1 SGHRS, CDR2 YFSETQ. Trimming removed 4 bases from V and 2 bases from J, with 15 bases in between. The CDR3 coding sequence is TGCGCCAGCAGCCCCCCGGGGAGGGCCAACACTGAAGCTTTCTTT. It yields the protein CASSPPGRANTEAFF.

The chain employs TRBV12-3 or TRBV12-4 and TRBJ2-7; D is uncertain. The CDR3 has 13 amino acids. V lost 2 bases to trimming and J lost 2 bases, with 7 bases between them. DNA for the CDR3: TGTGCCAGCAGTTTATTCCCTCCCTACGAGCAGTACTTC. Protein sequence: CASSLFPPYEQYF.

This clonotype occurred a few times. The chain combines TRBV6-1 with TRBJ1-6; D is possibly TRBD1 (5 bases). The germline V gene encodes CDR1 MNHNS and CDR2 SASEGT. CDR3 length equals 18 residues. The ends were cut back, 6 bases at V and 0 bases at J, with 18 bases in the middle. The CDR3 here is CASRGPSGANSYNSPLHF. The CDR3 DNA sequence: TGTGCCAGCAGGGGGCCATCTGGGGCCAACTCCTATAATTCACCCCTCCACTTT.

This clonotype was counted only a few times. The V gene is TRBV11-1, the J gene TRBJ2-7; 10 bases are shared with TRBD1. The CDR3 has 18 amino acids. V lost 4 bases to trimming and J lost 3 bases; unmatched junction nucleotides: 15. The V gene's germline CDR1 is SGHAT and CDR2 FQDESV (reference sequence). CDR3 loop: CASSSSTSTGGLYYEQYF. The CDR3, as DNA: TGTGCCAGCAGCTCCTCCACATCGACAGGGGGCCTCTACTACGAGCAGTACTTC.

This chain links TRBV20-1 with TRBJ2-3; 9 bases align to TRBD1. CDR1 DFQATT and CDR2 SNEGSKA come from the germline V gene (reference sequence). CDR3 length: 14 residues. Losses at the gene ends were 4 bases for V and 4 bases for J; bases not matched to a gene: 6. In nucleotides, the CDR3 is TGCAGTGCTATCACAGGGGGCGCGTCAGATACGCAGTATTTT. It translates to CSAITGGASDTQYF.